Here is one TCR beta chain with its context. Its antigen remains unidentified. Two lung cancer pathologists independently confirmed each histologic diagnosis. These data belong to a study of immune evolution from preneoplasia to lung adenocarcinoma. The germline V gene encodes CDR1 SNHLY and CDR2 FYNNEI. V was clipped by 6 bases and J by 5 bases; unmatched bases: 10. This CDR3 spans 14 amino acids. Produced via immunoSEQ multiplex PCR; TCRdb's table is partial and in-frame only. The sample contains 9,000 to 13,000 clones, 80% to 90% of which appear only once. Study findings and constraints: Top clone share appeared to fall from AAH through AIS, MIA, adenocarcinoma. T cell clonality was higher in KRAS-mutant than EGFR-mutant or wild-type nodules. Later-stage lesions seemingly showed higher T cell density and diversity than normal lung.

The receptor was derived from a person aged 65-85 years with invasive lung adenocarcinoma. V and J are TRBV2 and TRBJ2-7; TRBD1 aligns across 7 bases. Specimen: FFPE invasive lung adenocarcinoma tissue. CDR3 in amino acids: CASRAGTAYNEQYF. As DNA, the CDR3 is TGTGCCAGCAGGGCCGGGACAGCCTATAACGAGCAGTACTTC.